These T cell receptor beta chains were read from a single sample in a study of cytomegalovirus exposure and HLA in healthy donors. TCRdb's table, derived via immunoSEQ multiplex PCR, lists solely in-frame clones and lacks some. This table holds 55,000 to 80,000 clones, approximately 74% found once. The sample comprised PBMCs. These receptors originate from a woman in her twenties or thirties in good health and CMV-seropositive. The CDR3 runs from the conserved cysteine through the conserved F or W. Each record gives: J gene, clone size, V gene, D gene, CDR3 protein, CDR3 DNA. A D gene is named only where the DNA matches it firmly. For some rows the clone size is stated as once, few or many, or as a class when expanded; others skip it.

TRBJ2-7,NA,TRBV5-1,TRBD2,CASSQSSSGRNEQYF,TGCGCCAGCAGCCAATCTTCTAGCGGGAGGAACGAGCAGTACTTC
TRBJ1-5,NA,TRBV6-1,NA,CASSEERFRNQPQHF,TGTGCCAGCAGTGAAGAGAGGTTCCGCAATCAGCCCCAGCATTTT
TRBJ2-1,NA,TRBV10-1,NA,CASGSRLDEQFF,TGCGCCAGCGGATCCCGACTGGATGAGCAGTTCTTC
TRBJ1-2,NA,TRBV5-1,TRBD1,CASSLGQGRYGYTF,TGCGCCAGCAGCTTGGGACAGGGACGCTATGGCTACACCTTC
TRBJ2-1,NA,TRBV5-4,TRBD2,CASSSTSAPYNEQFF,TGTGCCAGCAGCTCGACTAGCGCGCCCTACAATGAGCAGTTCTTC
TRBJ1-5,once,TRBV19,NA,CASREVSNQPQHF,TGTGCCAGTAGGGAGGTTAGCAATCAGCCCCAGCATTTT
TRBJ2-5,NA,TRBV7-2,TRBD1,CASSQLTGGEGETQYF,TGTGCCAGCAGCCAACTGACAGGGGGCGAAGGGGAGACCCAGTACTTC
TRBJ2-5,NA,TRBV5-4,TRBD2,CASSSPGTSGRETQYF,TGTGCCAGCAGCTCCCCCGGGACTAGCGGGCGGGAGACCCAGTACTTC
TRBJ2-7,NA,TRBV6-1,NA,CASRAVTYEQYF,TGTGCCAGCAGGGCAGTGACCTACGAGCAGTACTTC
TRBJ2-7,NA,TRBV7-9,TRBD1,CASSSTGDTYEQYF,TGTGCCAGCAGCTCGACAGGGGACACCTACGAGCAGTACTTC
TRBJ1-4,medium-sized,TRBV29-1,NA,CSVGTDGTNEKLFF,TGCAGCGTTGGAACTGACGGGACTAATGAAAAACTGTTTTTT
TRBJ2-7,NA,TRBV30,TRBD2,CAWSASGYEQYF,TGTGCCTGGAGTGCTAGCGGCTACGAGCAGTACTTC
TRBJ1-2,NA,TRBV30,TRBD1,CAWRFPGQGADGYTF,TGTGCCTGGAGATTTCCGGGACAGGGGGCTGATGGCTACACCTTC
TRBJ1-2,NA,TRBV7-9,NA,CASSLPGGGLLTVGYTF,TGTGCCAGCAGCTTACCTGGGGGCGGTTTGCTTACGGTCGGCTACACCTTC
TRBJ1-1,few,TRBV7-2,TRBD1,CASSPRRTGATEAFF,TGTGCCAGCAGCCCACGCCGGACAGGGGCCACTGAAGCTTTCTTT
TRBJ2-1,NA,TRBV7-8,TRBD2,CASSSPSSGRAYNEQFF,TGTGCCAGCAGCTCCCCCTCTAGCGGGAGGGCGTACAATGAGCAGTTCTTC
TRBJ2-7,NA,TRBV6-5,NA,CASSPTGPYEQYF,TGTGCCAGCAGCCCCACAGGTCCCTACGAGCAGTACTTC
TRBJ2-3,once,TRBV29-1,TRBD2,CSVDKVTSGRSLSTDTQYF,TGCAGCGTTGATAAGGTGACTAGCGGGAGGAGTCTCAGCACAGATACGCAGTATTTT
TRBJ1-1,NA,TRBV4-1,NA,CASSPSRGKITEAFF,TGCGCCAGCAGCCCCAGCAGGGGTAAGATCACTGAAGCTTTCTTT
TRBJ1-4,NA,TRBV10-2,NA,CASRQVNNEKLFF,TGCGCCAGCAGGCAGGTGAATAATGAAAAACTGTTTTTT
TRBJ2-5,NA,TRBV30,NA,CAWSVLRGETQYF,TGTGCCTGGAGTGTACTAAGAGGAGAGACCCAGTACTTC
TRBJ1-2,NA,TRBV2,TRBD1,CASRTDRGLIYGYTF,TGTGCCAGCAGGACGGACAGGGGGCTGATCTATGGCTACACCTTC
TRBJ1-3,few,TRBV30,NA,CAWSFRTLVSGNTIYF,TGTGCCTGGAGTTTCCGAACTCTGGTCTCTGGAAACACCATATATTTT
TRBJ1-5,once,TRBV2,TRBD1,CASSGQGGQPQHF,TGTGCCAGCAGTGGACAGGGGGGCCAGCCCCAGCATTTT
TRBJ2-2,NA,TRBV25-1,TRBD2,CASSELFPGLVGGELFF,TGTGCCAGCAGTGAACTATTCCCAGGACTAGTGGGCGGGGAGCTGTTTTTT
TRBJ2-1,NA,TRBV28,TRBD1,CASSSHPDRGFGDEQFF,TGTGCCAGCAGTTCCCACCCGGACAGGGGGTTCGGGGATGAGCAGTTCTTC
TRBJ1-5,few,TRBV5-1,NA,CASSLGQANQPQHF,TGCGCCAGCAGCCTTGGGCAGGCTAATCAGCCCCAGCATTTT
TRBJ1-2,NA,TRBV7-2,TRBD1,CASSSPPPGQGNGYTF,TGTGCCAGCAGCTCGCCCCCCCCGGGACAGGGGAACGGCTACACCTTC
TRBJ1-2,NA,TRBV28,NA,CASSFGRGYTF,TGTGCCAGCAGTTTTGGGCGTGGCTACACCTTC
TRBJ2-2,NA,TRBV10-1,NA,CASSESGGTGELFF,TGCGCCAGCAGTGAGTCCGGGGGCACCGGGGAGCTGTTTTTT
TRBJ1-2,NA,TRBV30,TRBD1,CAWSRDSLYGYTF,TGTGCCTGGAGCCGGGACAGTCTCTATGGCTACACCTTC
TRBJ1-2,NA,TRBV4-1,NA,CASSQGTGGMRYGYTF,TGCGCCAGCAGCCAAGGCACTGGGGGGATGAGATATGGCTACACCTTC
TRBJ2-6,NA,TRBV5-1,TRBD2,CASSFGTSSRGANVLTF,TGCGCCAGCAGCTTTGGGACTAGCTCTCGGGGGGCCAACGTCCTGACTTTC
TRBJ2-3,NA,TRBV18,TRBD1,CASSPLDRVDTQYF,TGTGCCAGCTCACCCCTAGACAGGGTGGATACGCAGTATTTT
TRBJ2-1,NA,TRBV2,NA,CASSGGGQGPSGKQSYNEQFF,TGTGCCAGCAGCGGCGGGGGACAGGGCCCTAGCGGGAAACAATCCTACAATGAGCAGTTCTTC
TRBJ1-5,few,TRBV5-1,TRBD1,CASKPDRDGQPQHF,TGCGCCTCCAAACCCGACAGGGACGGTCAGCCCCAGCATTTT
TRBJ2-7,NA,TRBV28,TRBD2,CASSSSGRTATYEQYF,TGTGCCAGCAGTTCCAGCGGGAGGACGGCAACTTACGAGCAGTACTTC
TRBJ1-2,medium-sized,TRBV4-3,TRBD1,CASSQDTGDGGYTF,TGCGCCAGCAGCCAAGATACAGGGGATGGGGGCTACACCTTC
TRBJ2-7,NA,TRBV30,NA,CAWSVRGKHEQYF,TGTGCCTGGAGTGTACGGGGTAAGCACGAGCAGTACTTC
TRBJ1-2,NA,TRBV9,NA,CASSVDRSGYGYTF,TGTGCCAGCAGCGTAGATAGGAGTGGCTATGGCTACACCTTC